This T cell receptor beta chain was identified in a study of blood T cell repertoires in COVID-19. Background on the study: COVID-19 samples, acute and convalescent, were from the United States, Italy and Spain. Sample material is recorded as cDNA or gDNA derived from T cells, B-cell-depleted T cells, or PBMCs.

In the authors' workflow: Using reference gene primer amplification, nucleated cell counts were estimated. Generated by immunoSEQ multiplex PCR, the TCRdb table keeps only in-frame clones and is missing some. V and J calls and clone size follow that table, whereas D and trimming were derived from the DNA. The profile shows about 42,000 clones, roughly 84% of them singletons. The V gene's germline CDR1 is LGHDT and CDR2 YNNKEL (reference sequence). Germline trimming cut 1 base from V and 8 bases from J; bases unmatched to any gene: 2. The CDR3 is 14 amino acids. This TCR was sampled from a woman in her 70s in a cohort sampled during active COVID-19. The chain employs TRBV3-1 (or the pseudogene TRBV3-2) and TRBJ1-6, with 7 bases aligning to TRBD1. Source material: peripheral blood. Written as DNA, the CDR3 is TGTGCCAGCAGCCAAGGACAGGGAGATTCACCCCTCCACTTT. Protein: CASSQGQGDSPLHF.